This T cell receptor (beta chain) originates from a study of CD8+CD57+ T cells in acquired aplastic anemia. Across the whole study: CD4+ and CD8+ cells, once sorted, gave DNA averaging approximately 3 ug. Reads per healthy sample averaged around 10 million (CD4+) and some 11 million (CD8+). Study-level results: Patients had around 30 CD8+ CDR3 sequences in common with controls (the shared set). No significant difference in CD8+ Simpson's diversity was found between patients and controls.

TCR beta VDJ and CDR3 profiling used genomic DNA as template. TCRdb reprocessed the reads via MiXCR and lists one record per CDR3 protein. The sample records about 220,000 distinct CDR3 sequences, 34% being singletons. Germline V gene lookup returns CDR1 SGHAT and CDR2 FQNNGV. Germline trimming cut 5 bases from V and 8 bases from J; bases unmatched to any gene: 10. CDR3 length: 15 amino acids. This clonotype was seen a handful of times. No antigen is known for it. The TCR sequence derives from a human donor in good health, serving as a control. The material sequenced was sorted CD4+, CD8+, or CD8+CD57+ T cells (not recorded which) from PBMCs. J is TRBJ2-1 and V is TRBV11-2; 9 bases align to TRBD1. The CDR3 DNA reads TGTGCCAGCAGCCCGGACAGGGGAAGGATCGATGAGCAGTTCTTC. Amino acids: CASSPDRGRIDEQFF.